This T cell receptor beta chain was profiled in a study of T cell changes during pregnancy in multiple sclerosis. The method was immunoSEQ multiplex PCR; TCRdb's version includes in-frame clones alone and lacks a portion of them. Of around 60,000 clones detected, about 90% appear once; the ten largest clones hold approximately 0.45%. This clone showed up just a few times. Germline V lookup: CDR1 SEHNR, CDR2 FQNEAQ (reference sequence). This CDR3 contains 16 residues. Germline trimming cut 6 bases from V and 8 bases from J; bases unmatched to any gene: 15. The sequence derives from a female donor in good health, enrolled as a control in a pregnancy study. The sample here was CD4+ T cells from peripheral blood mononuclear cells, taken after pregnancy. The J gene is TRBJ1-4, the V gene TRBV7-9, with TRBD1 identical over 7 bases. The CDR3 DNA reads TGTGCCAGCAGGCCCGGACAGGCACCGTGGAGCGAAAAACTGTTTTTT. This gives the protein CASRPGQAPWSEKLFF.